One sample yielded the 19 T cell receptor beta chains listed below, sequenced in a study of blood T cell repertoires in COVID-19. The assay was immunoSEQ multiplex PCR, and TCRdb's table has in-frame clones only and misses some. The sample consists of about 170,000 clones, 70% to 90% of them appearing once. The sequencing sample was made of peripheral blood. The receptors were sampled from a woman older than 75 with COVID-19, enrolled during active disease.

The V gene is TRBV6-2 or TRBV6-3, the J gene TRBJ2-1; 8 nucleotides agree with TRBD2. Germline V lookup: CDR1 MNHEY, CDR2 SVGEGT. CDR3 length: 15 residues. With 7 bases clipped from V and 4 bases from J, the junction kept 9 bases outside the gene matches. CDR3 nucleotide sequence: TGTGCCAGCACCCCCCCGGGAGGGCCGTACAATGAGCAGTTCTTC. Translation: CASTPPGGPYNEQFF.

Here the CDR3 DNA reads TGTGCCAGCACTCCAGGGGGCATGGGCACTGAAGCTTTCTTT. This codes for CASTPGGMGTEAFF. This rearrangement joins TRBV28 to TRBJ1-1, with 8 bases matching TRBD1. Germline V lookup: CDR1 MDHEN, CDR2 SYDVKM. The CDR3 contains 14 residues. Trimming cost V 7 bases and J 4 bases; bases outside gene matches: 8.

The CDR3 region has the DNA TGTGCCAGTGGTGGACAGGCTGAGGAAAAACTGTTTTTT. The encoded protein is CASGGQAEEKLFF. The gene calls are TRBV28 and TRBJ1-4; the match to TRBD1 covers 7 bases. Germline CDR1 reads MDHEN; CDR2 reads SYDVKM. This CDR3 has 13 residues. The trim removed 9 bases at V and 8 bases at J, leaving 9 bases unmatched. The full variable domain, in which reference TRBV28 and TRBJ1-4 provide the parts outside the CDR3, is DVKVTQSSRYLVKRTGEKVFLECVQDMDHENMFWYRQDPGLGLRLIYFSYDVKMKEKGDIPEGYSVSREKKERFSLILESASTNQTSMYLCASGGQAEEKLFFGSGTQLSVL.

This clone is a singleton in its sample. The J gene is TRBJ2-2, the V gene TRBV9; 7 bases are a match to TRBD2. The length of the CDR3 is 16 residues. CDR1 and CDR2 from the germline V gene are SGDLS and YYNGEE. Trimming cost V 4 bases and J 6 bases; bases outside gene matches: 12. The CDR3: CASSNQGAGVAGELFF. CDR3 DNA: TGTGCCAGCAGCAACCAAGGGGCGGGAGTAGCCGGGGAGCTGTTTTTT.

J is TRBJ1-6 and V is TRBV5-4; 7 nucleotides align to TRBD1. Looked up from germline, CDR1 is SGHNT and CDR2 is YYREEE (reference sequence). V lost 3 bases to trimming and J lost 6 bases; unmatched junction nucleotides: 9. The CDR3 spans 16 residues. CDR3 in DNA: TGTGCCAGCAGCTCCACAGGGGCGCGAGGTAATTCACCCCTCCACTTT. This codes for CASSSTGARGNSPLHF.

The chain couples TRBV4-3 to TRBJ2-2, with TRBD2 matching 8 bases. This CDR3 is built from 15 residues. V trimming: 1 base; J trimming: 8 bases; junction bases outside the gene matches: 6. Per germline, CDR1 LGHNA and CDR2 YSLEER. CDR3 nucleotide sequence: TGCGCCAGCAGCCAAGCGGGAGGGGGTTCGGGGGAGCTGTTTTTT. This gives the protein CASSQAGGGSGELFF.

For the CDR3, the DNA is TGCGCCAGCAGCTTGGATCCAGCGGGAGACGAGCAGTACTTC. Its translation is CASSLDPAGDEQYF. The chain joins TRBV5-1 to TRBJ2-7; 8 bases match TRBD2. The germline V gene encodes CDR1 SGHRS and CDR2 YFSETQ. The length of the CDR3 is 14 residues. Trimming cost V 0 bases and J 5 bases; bases outside gene matches: 4.

J is TRBJ2-7 and V is TRBV11-3, with TRBD2 matching 7 bases. Germline CDR1 is SGHNT and CDR2 is YENEEA. The CDR3 contains 13 residues. V lost 2 bases to trimming and J lost 5 bases; unmatched junction nucleotides: 3. The DNA of the CDR3 is TGTGCCAGCAGCTTAAACGGGAGGAACGAGCAGTACTTC. Protein product: CASSLNGRNEQYF.

The chain is built from TRBV6-5 and TRBJ2-1, with 8 bases lining up with TRBD2. CDR3 size: 16 residues. CDR1 MNHEY and CDR2 SVGAGI come from the germline V gene. V lost 4 bases, J lost 0 bases, and 5 bases stayed unmatched. The CDR3 nucleotides read TGTGCCAGCAGTTCGACTAGCGCTCCCTCCTACAATGAGCAGTTCTTC. Its protein is CASSSTSAPSYNEQFF.

This clone was detected only once. V is TRBV23-1 and J is TRBJ2-7; D is ambiguous. TRBV23-1 is an ORF, and what it does is uncertain. The CDR3 has 14 amino acids. V gave up 9 bases and J gave up 3 bases, with 18 bases separating them. CDR3 sequence (DNA): TGCGCCAGAATGAAAAGGCGAGACTTCTACGAGCAGTACTTC. It translates to CARMKRRDFYEQYF.

The genes are TRBV11-2 and TRBJ2-5, with D perhaps matching TRBD2 (6 bases). Per the germline V gene, CDR1 is SGHAT and CDR2 is FQNNGV. Trimming took 5 bases from V and 2 from J, leaving 15 bases between them. The CDR3 loop spans 15 amino acids. Here the CDR3 reads CASSVPGRGQETQYF. DNA for the CDR3: TGTGCCAGCAGCGTACCGGGCCGGGGGCAAGAGACCCAGTACTTC.

The chain carries TRBV2 and TRBJ2-7; 8 nucleotides align to TRBD2. V lost 7 bases, J lost 3 bases, and 5 bases stayed unmatched. This CDR3 comprises 13 residues. The germline gives CDR1 SNHLY, CDR2 FYNNEI. The CDR3 DNA reads as TGTGCCAGCAAAAGCGGGAGTAACTACGAGCAGTACTTC. Its translation is CASKSGSNYEQYF. Combining the CDR3 with reference TRBV2 and TRBJ2-7 gives the whole variable domain EPEVTQTPSHQVTQMGQEVILRCVPISNHLYFYWYRQILGQKVEFLVSFYNNEISEKSEIFDDQFSVERPDGSNFTLKIRSTKLEDSAMYFCASKSGSNYEQYFGPGTRLTVT.

The genes are TRBV28 and TRBJ1-1; no clear D. V was shortened by 10 bases and J by 5 bases, with 14 bases between the two germline ends. The CDR3 is 12 residues long. From germline, CDR1 is MDHEN and CDR2 SYDVKM. The CDR3 DNA sequence: TGTGCCACCACACCCAGGTGGACTGAAGCTTTCTTT. The encoded protein is CATTPRWTEAFF.

The chain couples TRBV2 to TRBJ1-2, with TRBD1 identical over 9 bases. CDR1 SNHLY and CDR2 FYNNEI come from the germline V gene. This CDR3 has 15 amino acids. Trimming removed 5 bases from V and 8 bases from J; junction bases left unmatched: 12. The DNA for the CDR3 is TGTGCCAGCAGTCTCGTTTTGGGACAGGGAGGAGGCTACACCTTC. Protein: CASSLVLGQGGGYTF.

The chain employs TRBV5-1 and TRBJ2-7, with 9 bases matching TRBD1. Germline values: CDR1 SGHRS, CDR2 YFSETQ. Trimming cost V 4 bases and J 5 bases; bases outside gene matches: 7. The length of the CDR3 is 14 residues. CDR3 nucleotides: TGCGCCAGCAGCGAGACAGGGGGGTTCAACGAGCAGTACTTC. The encoded protein is CASSETGGFNEQYF.

This clone was detected only once. The chain joins TRBV5-8 to TRBJ2-3; possible D gene TRBD2, 6 bases. Trimming took off 0 bases at V and 6 bases at J, with 17 bases between the two ends. The CDR3 covers 16 residues. Germline V gives CDR1 SGHTS, CDR2 YDEGEE. DNA for the CDR3: TGTGCCAGCAGCTTGGAGGCCCTAAACGGAGGGGATACGCAGTATTTT. This codes for CASSLEALNGGDTQYF. Based on the CDR3 plus reference TRBV5-8 and TRBJ2-3, the full variable domain is EAGVTQSPTHLIKTRGQQATLRCSPISGHTSVYWYQQALGLGLQFLLWYDEGEERNRGNFPPRFSGRQFPNYSSELNVNALELEDSALYLCASSLEALNGGDTQYFGPGTRLTVL.

The chain couples TRBV5-1 to TRBJ2-3, with D possibly TRBD1 on 5 matching bases. From germline, CDR1 is SGHRS and CDR2 YFSETQ. Trimming left V 5 bases short and J 1 base short, with 11 bases between. CDR3 length equals 14 residues. CDR3 in amino acids: CASRRGTGTDTQYF. CDR3 nucleotide sequence: TGCGCCAGCAGAAGGGGAACAGGCACAGATACGCAGTATTTT.

This clone was seen a single time. The junction and the germline gene differ at one end; a read error may be behind it. The chain couples TRBV5-1 to TRBJ1-4, with D possibly matching TRBD1 (5 bases). The CDR3 consists of 13 residues. The germline V gene has CDR1 SGHRS and CDR2 YFSETQ. CDR3 sequence (DNA): TGCGCCAGCAGCGCGGGGCCTAACGAAAAACTGTTTTTT. Translation: CASSAGPNEKLFF.

This chain connects TRBV7-2 to TRBJ2-1, with D possibly being TRBD1 (5 bases). The CDR3 runs 14 residues. CDR1 and CDR2 (germline): SGHTA, FQGNSA. The V and J ends lost 1 base and 7 bases respectively, with 11 bases between them. As DNA, the CDR3 is TGTGCCAGCAGCTTAGTAGGGGCAGGGAATGAGCAGTTCTTC. Translated: CASSLVGAGNEQFF.